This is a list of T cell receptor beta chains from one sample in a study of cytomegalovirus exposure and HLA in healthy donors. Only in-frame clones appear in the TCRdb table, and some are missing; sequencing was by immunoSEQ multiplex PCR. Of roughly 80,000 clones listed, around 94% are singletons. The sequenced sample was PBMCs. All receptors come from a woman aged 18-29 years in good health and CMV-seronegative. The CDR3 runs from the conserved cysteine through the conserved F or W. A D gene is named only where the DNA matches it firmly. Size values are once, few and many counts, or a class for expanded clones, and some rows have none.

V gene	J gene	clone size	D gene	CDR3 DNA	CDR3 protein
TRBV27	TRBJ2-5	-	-	TGTGCCAGCAGCCCCAACCGAGCCGGGACCCAGTACTTC	CASSPNRAGTQYF
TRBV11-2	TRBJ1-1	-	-	TGTGCCAGCAGCTTAGGGACAAGTTTGGTCACTGAAGCTTTCTTT	CASSLGTSLVTEAFF
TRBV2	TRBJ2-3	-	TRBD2	TGTGCCAGCAAGGTCTTTGCGGGGGGCACAGATACGCAGTATTTT	CASKVFAGGTDTQYF
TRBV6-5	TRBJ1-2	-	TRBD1	TGTGCCAGCAGTCCCCAGGGGGCGCTTGGCTACACCTTC	CASSPQGALGYTF
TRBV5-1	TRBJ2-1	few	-	TGCGCCAGCAGCTCACAGGGTCCCTCCTACAATGAGCAGTTCTTC	CASSSQGPSYNEQFF
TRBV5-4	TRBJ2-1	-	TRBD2	TGTGCCAGCAGCACCTGGACTAGCGGGAGCGGGAATGAGCAGTTCTTC	CASSTWTSGSGNEQFF
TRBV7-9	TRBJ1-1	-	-	TGTGCCAGCAGCTTACGGGGGAACACTGAAGCTTTCTTT	CASSLRGNTEAFF
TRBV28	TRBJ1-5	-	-	TGTGCCAGCAGTTTATTGGGGCCTCAGCCCCAGCATTTT	CASSLLGPQPQHF
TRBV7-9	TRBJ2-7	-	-	TGTGCCAGCAGCTTACCCGGGATCTACGAGCAGTACTTC	CASSLPGIYEQYF
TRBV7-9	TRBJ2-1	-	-	TGTGCCAGCAGCTCAACACACCCAACACAGGGCCACAATGAGCAGTTCTTC	CASSSTHPTQGHNEQFF
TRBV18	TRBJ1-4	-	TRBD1	TGTGCCAGCTCACCGACGACAGGGGATGAAAAACTGTTTTTT	CASSPTTGDEKLFF
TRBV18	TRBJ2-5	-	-	TGTGCCAGCTCACCAGCTAACAGCCAAGAGACCCAGTACTTC	CASSPANSQETQYF
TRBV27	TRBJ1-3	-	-	TGTGCCAGTGGTCAATTAGGGAGCTCTGGAAACACCATATATTTT	CASGQLGSSGNTIYF
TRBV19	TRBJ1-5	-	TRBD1	TGTGCCAGTAGCGGGACAGACAACATACTCAATCAGCCCCAGCATTTT	CASSGTDNILNQPQHF
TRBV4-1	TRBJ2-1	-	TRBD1	TGCGCCAGCAGCCAATTGCTCGGGACAGGGAGAATCAGGTTGTCCTACAATGAGCAGTTCTTC	CASSQLLGTGRIRLSYNEQFF
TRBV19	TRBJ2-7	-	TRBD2	TGTGCCAGTAGTATTTTGACAGCGGGAGAGCAGTACTTC	CASSILTAGEQYF
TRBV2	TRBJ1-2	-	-	TGTGCCAGCAGTGAACCCAGGGGCTATGGCTACACCTTC	CASSEPRGYGYTF
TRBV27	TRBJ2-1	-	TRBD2	TGTGCCAGCAGTTTATCGCGCGGGAGTTTGGATGAGCAGTTCTTC	CASSLSRGSLDEQFF
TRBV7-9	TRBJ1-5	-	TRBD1	TGTGCCAGCAGTCCGGGACAGGGGAACAATCAGCCCCAGCATTTT	CASSPGQGNNQPQHF
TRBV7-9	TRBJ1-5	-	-	TGTGCCAGCAGCAACCTCGACAACAATCAGCCCCAGCATTTT	CASSNLDNNQPQHF
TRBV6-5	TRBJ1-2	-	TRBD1	TGTGCCAGCAGTTACGCAGGGGGGAACTATGGCTACACCTTC	CASSYAGGNYGYTF
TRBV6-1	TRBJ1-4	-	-	TGTGCCAGCAGTGAAGAGGAGGGATCCGTTGAAAAACTGTTTTTT	CASSEEEGSVEKLFF
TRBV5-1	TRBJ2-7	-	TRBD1	TGCGCCAGCAGCCTCGACAGGGGTTCTCTCTACGAGCAGTACTTC	CASSLDRGSLYEQYF
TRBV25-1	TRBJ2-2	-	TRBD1	TGTGCCAGCAGGACAGGGGAGGCCGGGGAGCTGTTTTTT	CASRTGEAGELFF
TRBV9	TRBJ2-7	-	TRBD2	TGTGCCAGCAGCTTTGGACTAGCGGGAGGGCCACGAGCCTACGAGCAGTACTTC	CASSFGLAGGPRAYEQYF
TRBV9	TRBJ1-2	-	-	TGTGCCAGCAGCGTAGATCAGGGAACCTATGGCTACACCTTC	CASSVDQGTYGYTF
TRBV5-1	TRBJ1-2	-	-	TGCGCCAGCAGCAAACAGGACGCCCAAAGGGGTGGCTATGGCTACACCTTC	CASSKQDAQRGGYGYTF
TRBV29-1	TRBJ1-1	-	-	TGCAGCGTCCGCGACAATAAGCCTCAAGCTTTCTTT	CSVRDNKPQAFF
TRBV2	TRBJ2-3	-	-	TGTGCCAGCAGTGAAGCGCTTGCTGGCGATACGCAGTATTTT	CASSEALAGDTQYF
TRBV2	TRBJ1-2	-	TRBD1	TGTGCCAGCAGTGGTACAGGGGGCCGGGATGGCTACACCTTC	CASSGTGGRDGYTF
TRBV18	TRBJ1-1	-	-	TGTGCCAGCTCACCACTCCAAGCCGGTACTGAAGCTTTCTTT	CASSPLQAGTEAFF
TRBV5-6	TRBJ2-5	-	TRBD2	TGTGCCACCTACGGGACTAGCGGGATGGGGGCAGAGACCCAGTACTTC	CATYGTSGMGAETQYF
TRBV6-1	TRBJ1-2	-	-	TGTGCCAGCAGTGACGGGAGGGAGTATGGCTACACCTTC	CASSDGREYGYTF
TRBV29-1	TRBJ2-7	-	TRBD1	TGCAGCGTTGAAAAAGGGGACAGGAGCTCCTACGAGCAGTACTTC	CSVEKGDRSSYEQYF
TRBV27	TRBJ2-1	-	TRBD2	TGTGCCAGCAGTTTCGGGACTAGGGGGGTCAATGAGCAGTTCTTC	CASSFGTRGVNEQFF
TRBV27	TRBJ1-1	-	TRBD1	TGTGCCAGCAGTTTAATGGGACAGTTAAATGAAGCTTTCTTT	CASSLMGQLNEAFF
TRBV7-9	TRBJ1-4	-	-	TGTGCCAGCAGCTCGAGTCGGGGAACTAATGAAAAACTGTTTTTT	CASSSSRGTNEKLFF
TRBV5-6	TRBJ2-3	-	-	TGTGCCAGCAGCTTTGGAGGCACAGATACGCAGTATTTT	CASSFGGTDTQYF
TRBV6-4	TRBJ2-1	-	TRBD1	TGTGCCAGCAGTGGATCGACAGGGGACGTCAATGAGCAGTTCTTC	CASSGSTGDVNEQFF
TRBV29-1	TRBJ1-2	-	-	TGCAGCGTTGAAGTTGGGCAGGGCTGCACCTTC	CSVEVGQGCTF
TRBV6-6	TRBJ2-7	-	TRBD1	TGTGCCAGCAGTTACGACAGGGCCTACGAGCAGTACTTC	CASSYDRAYEQYF
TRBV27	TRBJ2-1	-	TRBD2	TGTGCCAGCGGACTAGCTTCCCACAATGAGCAGTTCTTC	CASGLASHNEQFF
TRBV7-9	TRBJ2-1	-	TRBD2	TGTGCCAGCAGCCACACCAGACTAGCGGGGACCACATACAATGAGCAGTTCTTC	CASSHTRLAGTTYNEQFF
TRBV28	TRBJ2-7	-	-	TGTGCCAGCACCGGCGGGGACAGATACTACGAGCAGTACTTC	CASTGGDRYYEQYF
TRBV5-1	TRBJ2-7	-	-	TGCGCCAGCAGCACTACAGGCGCCTACGAGCAGTACTTC	CASSTTGAYEQYF
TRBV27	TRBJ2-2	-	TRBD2	TGTGCCAGCAGTTCGGGACTAGCGGCTAACACCGGGGAGCTGTTTTTT	CASSSGLAANTGELFF
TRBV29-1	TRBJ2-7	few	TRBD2	TGCAGCGTAGTACTAGCGGGAGTTGCCTACGAGCAGTACTTC	CSVVLAGVAYEQYF
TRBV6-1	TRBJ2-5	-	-	TGTGCCAGCATGAGGCCCCTCCTACAAGAGACCCAGTACTTC	CASMRPLLQETQYF
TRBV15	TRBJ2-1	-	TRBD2	TGTGCCACCAGGGGAACTAGCGGAAGAAATGAGCAGTTCTTC	CATRGTSGRNEQFF
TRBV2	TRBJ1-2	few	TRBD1	TGTGCCAGCAGTCGACAGGGGATGGATGGCTACACCTTC	CASSRQGMDGYTF
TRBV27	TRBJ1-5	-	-	TGTGCCAGCAGTTCAGGGGAGTATCAGCCCCAGCATTTT	CASSSGEYQPQHF
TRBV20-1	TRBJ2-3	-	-	TGCAGTGCCCCCAGAACAGATACGCAGTATTTT	CSAPRTDTQYF
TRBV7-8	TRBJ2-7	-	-	TGTGCCAGCAGCTTACCGGGACAATCCTACGAGCAGTACTTC	CASSLPGQSYEQYF
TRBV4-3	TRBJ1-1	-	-	TGCGCCAGCAGCCAAGTGGGGGCCAACACTGAAGCTTTCTTT	CASSQVGANTEAFF
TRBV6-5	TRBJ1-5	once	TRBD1	TGTGCCAGCAGTTCCTTAACAGGGGGTCAGCCCCAGCATTTT	CASSSLTGGQPQHF